Listed here are 18 T cell receptor beta chains from one sample, sequenced in a study of blood T cell repertoires in COVID-19. Using immunoSEQ multiplex PCR, the repertoire was profiled, and TCRdb retains in-frame clones only, with some absent. Of approximately 90,000 clones in the sample, 81% were seen once. Sequencing used peripheral blood. Receptor source: a man aged 80 or over with active or convalescent COVID-19.

The gene calls are TRBV29-1 and TRBJ1-1; 8 bases are a match to TRBD1. With V trimmed by 6 bases and J by 6 bases, 6 bases remained unmatched. The CDR3 extends over 12 amino acids. CDR1 SQVTM and CDR2 ANQGSEA come from the germline V gene. DNA of the CDR3: TGCAGCGTCAGGGGGCTCGAGTCTGAAGCTTTCTTT. This sequence encodes CSVRGLESEAFF. Filled out from reference TRBV29-1 and TRBJ1-1, the complete variable domain reads SAVISQKPSRDICQRGTSLTIQCQVDSQVTMMFWYRQQPGQSLTLIATANQGSEATYESGFVIDKFPISRPNLTFSTLTVSNMSPEDSSIYLCSVRGLESEAFFGQGTRLTVV.

The genes are TRBV5-1 and TRBJ1-5; D is ambiguous. The CDR3 runs 15 residues. Germline V lookup: CDR1 SGHRS, CDR2 YFSETQ. Deletions cut 1 base from V and 11 bases from J, with 19 bases between. The CDR3 bases are TGCGCCAGCAGCTTGTTAGGCCCCCAGGTGGAGGCCCAGCATTTT. It yields the protein CASSLLGPQVEAQHF.

V is TRBV7-2 and J is TRBJ2-7; TRBD1 aligns across 10 bases. Per the germline V gene, CDR1 is SGHTA and CDR2 is FQGNSA. The V gene end was trimmed by 5 bases and the J gene end by 5 bases; junction bases not matched to a gene: 9. The CDR3 totals 15 residues. The CDR3, as DNA: TGTGCCAGCAGCCCCTTTTGGACAGGGGGTAACGAGCAGTACTTC. Translating gives CASSPFWTGGNEQYF.

The chain has TRBV2 and TRBJ1-5, with TRBD1 identical over 9 bases. The germline CDR1 and CDR2 sequences are SNHLY and FYNNEI. This CDR3 comprises 14 residues. The V gene end was trimmed by 4 bases and the J gene end by 6 bases; junction bases not matched to a gene: 4. This CDR3 is CASSVQGAGQPQHF. The CDR3 region has the DNA TGTGCCAGCAGTGTACAGGGGGCAGGTCAGCCCCAGCATTTT.

The chain carries TRBV3-1 (or the pseudogene TRBV3-2) and TRBJ2-3; TRBD1 agrees at 7 bases. With 4 bases clipped from V and 2 bases from J, the junction kept 3 bases outside the gene matches. Germline CDR1 LGHDT, CDR2 YNNKEL (reference sequence). The CDR3 is 14 residues long. The DNA for the CDR3 is TGTGCCAGCAGCCTCGGACAGGCCACAGATACGCAGTATTTT. This encodes CASSLGQATDTQYF.

This clone was detected only once. CDR3: CASSLVAGGGPEAFF. For the CDR3, the DNA is TGTGCCAGCAGCTTGGTAGCAGGCGGAGGACCTGAAGCTTTCTTT. The rearrangement uses TRBV5-6 and TRBJ1-1; D not resolved. Germline V gene data show CDR1 as SGHDT and CDR2 as YYEEEE. V lost 0 bases to trimming and J lost 6 bases, with 15 bases between them. The CDR3 length is 15 residues.

The CDR3 spells CASKRGSWQETQYF. The CDR3 nucleotides are TGTGCCAGTAAGCGGGGGTCCTGGCAAGAGACCCAGTACTTC. This chain links TRBV28 with TRBJ2-5; 8 nucleotides align to TRBD2. From germline, CDR1 is MDHEN and CDR2 SYDVKM. Trimming removed 9 bases from V and 2 bases from J; junction bases left unmatched: 8. CDR3 size: 14 residues.

The chain recombines TRBV5-4 with TRBJ1-1, with D possibly matching TRBD1 (6 bases). Trimming removed 4 bases from V and 5 bases from J, with 15 bases in between. CDR1 and CDR2 from the germline V gene are SGHNT and YYREEE (reference sequence). The CDR3 consists of 14 residues. CDR3 sequence: CASSPGQGWTEAFF. The DNA of the CDR3 is TGTGCCAGCAGCCCTGGGCAGGGGTGGACTGAAGCTTTCTTT.

The V gene is TRBV19, the J gene TRBJ1-5; a weak D match, TRBD1 (6 bases). The CDR3 runs 14 residues. Trimming left V 3 bases short and J 7 bases short, with 13 bases between. CDR1 LNHDA and CDR2 SQIVND come from the germline V gene (reference sequence). The CDR3 is CASSMGQGIQPQHF. The CDR3 DNA follows: TGTGCCAGTAGTATGGGGCAGGGGATCCAGCCCCAGCATTTT.

V gene TRBV4-2 combines with J gene TRBJ1-1, with D possibly matching TRBD1 (6 bases). The germline V gene encodes CDR1 LGHNA and CDR2 YNFKEQ. Trimming stripped 1 base from V and 1 base from J, with 13 bases between. The CDR3 is made up of 16 amino acids. CDR3 nucleotide sequence: TGTGCCAGCAGCCAAGGTGGGGGGGCAGGGAACACTGAAGCTTTCTTT. It yields the protein CASSQGGGAGNTEAFF.

The rearrangement uses TRBV7-9 and TRBJ1-1; D call uncertain. V dropped 1 base and J dropped 5 bases, with 8 bases sitting between them. Germline CDR1 reads SEHNR; CDR2 reads FQNEAQ (reference sequence). This CDR3 region has 13 residues. The DNA for the CDR3 is TGTGCCAGCAGCTTAGGACTCGGGACTGAAGCTTTCTTT. It encodes CASSLGLGTEAFF.

The chain couples TRBV5-1 to TRBJ2-7; D is ambiguous. CDR1 SGHRS and CDR2 YFSETQ come from the germline V gene. The germline V and J ends were trimmed by 0 bases and 5 bases, with 9 bases remaining between them. The CDR3 totals 13 residues. CDR3 region: CASSLGTTNEQYF. The CDR3, as DNA: TGCGCCAGCAGCTTGGGAACAACTAACGAGCAGTACTTC.

The J gene is TRBJ1-4, the V gene TRBV30, with D unresolved. V lost 3 bases to trimming and J lost 7 bases, with 9 bases between them. The CDR3 extends over 12 amino acids. Germline lookup yields CDR1 GTSNPN and CDR2 SVGIG (reference sequence). CDR3 in amino acids: CAWRGEFEKLFF. For the CDR3, the DNA is TGTGCCTGGAGGGGAGAGTTTGAAAAACTGTTTTTT.

The chain is built from TRBV19 and TRBJ1-1; D is ambiguous. Trimming took off 4 bases at V and 3 bases at J, with 18 bases between the two ends. Germline V gives CDR1 LNHDA, CDR2 SQIVND (reference sequence). The CDR3 extends over 16 amino acids. CDR3 amino acids: CASSNEARGLDTEAFF. CDR3 coding DNA: TGTGCCAGTAGTAATGAGGCCCGGGGTTTGGACACTGAAGCTTTCTTT.

This chain joins TRBV7-8 and TRBJ2-2; unclear D gene. This CDR3 has 12 residues. V was trimmed by 5 bases and J by 6 bases, leaving 7 bases between them. CDR1 and CDR2 from the germline V gene are SGHVS and FQNEAQ. The chain's CDR3 is CASSPPAGELFF. CDR3 DNA sequence: TGTGCCAGCAGCCCCCCGGCCGGGGAGCTGTTTTTT.

This clone was seen at least ten times. CDR3 bases: TGCGCCAGCAGCCAAGATAAGTGGACAGGAGGTGGCTACACCTTC. Encoded protein: CASSQDKWTGGGYTF. This chain links TRBV4-1 with TRBJ1-2; 7 bases align to TRBD1. V lost 0 bases and J lost 7; bases outside the gene matches: 8. The CDR3 length is 15 residues. The germline gives CDR1 MGHRA, CDR2 YSYEKL.

The gene calls are TRBV6-2 or TRBV6-3 and TRBJ2-1, with D possibly TRBD2 on 5 matching bases. The germline V and J ends were trimmed by 5 bases and 3 bases, with 20 bases remaining between them. The CDR3 consists of 17 residues. Germline V gene lookup returns CDR1 MNHEY and CDR2 SVGEGT. The CDR3: CASSPSPGLSYYNEQFF. CDR3 DNA sequence: TGTGCCAGCAGTCCGTCCCCCGGACTGTCTTACTACAATGAGCAGTTCTTC.

V and J are TRBV24-1 and TRBJ2-1; 12 positions agree with TRBD1. V gave up 9 bases and J gave up 8 bases; unmatched junction bases: 1. This CDR3 contains 12 residues. Germline values: CDR1 KGHDR, CDR2 SFDVKD. CDR3 nucleotides: TGTGCCACCGGGACAGGGGGCTATGAGCAGTTCTTC. Protein sequence: CATGTGGYEQFF.